The source of this TCR beta chain is a study of cytomegalovirus exposure and HLA in healthy donors. Study details: The roughly 130 validation repertoires used the same platform as the approximately 670 first-cohort repertoires (as reported by a later analysis). Whole-study findings and limits: A later analysis found first-cohort TCR clusters tended to co-occur in the approximately 110 validation repertoires. Many donors shared some public TCRs, even though most TCR sequences were rare.

The validation cohort, a group of 120 or so subjects, included the donors and was separate from the approximately 670-subject first cohort. Turning to this clone: The antigen is unknown.

The protocol was immunoSEQ multiplex PCR, while the TCRdb copy is restricted to in-frame clones and leaves out a portion. The repertoire holds some 130,000 clones, 89% seen once, with 1% to 1.5% in the top ten. CDR1 is MNHNY and CDR2 is SVGAGI in the germline V gene (reference sequence). This CDR3 has 11 amino acids. Trimming cost V 0 bases and J 7 bases, with 3 bases left between them. The chain combines TRBV6-6 with TRBJ1-1; D is undetermined. The clonotype originates from a woman younger than 30 in good health and CMV-seronegative. The material sequenced was PBMCs. CDR3 sequence (DNA): TGTGCCAGCAGTTACTCGAGTGAAGCTTTCTTT. It codes for CASSYSSEAFF.